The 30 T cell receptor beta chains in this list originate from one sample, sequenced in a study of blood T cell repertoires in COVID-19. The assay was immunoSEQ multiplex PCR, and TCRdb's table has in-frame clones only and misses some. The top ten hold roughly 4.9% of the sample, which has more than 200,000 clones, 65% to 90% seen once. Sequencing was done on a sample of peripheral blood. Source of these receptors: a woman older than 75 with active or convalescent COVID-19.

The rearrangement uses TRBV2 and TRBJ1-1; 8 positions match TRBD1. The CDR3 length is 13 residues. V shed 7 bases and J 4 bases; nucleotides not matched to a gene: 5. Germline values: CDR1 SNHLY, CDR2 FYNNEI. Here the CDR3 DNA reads TGTGCCAGCAAGGACAGGGTAGGCACTGAAGCTTTCTTT. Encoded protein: CASKDRVGTEAFF.

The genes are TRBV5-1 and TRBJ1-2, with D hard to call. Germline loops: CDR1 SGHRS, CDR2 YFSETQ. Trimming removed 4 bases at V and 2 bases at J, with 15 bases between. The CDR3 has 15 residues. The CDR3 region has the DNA TGCGCCAGCAGCCCGACCCCCAGCGCAAACTATGGCTACACCTTC. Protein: CASSPTPSANYGYTF.

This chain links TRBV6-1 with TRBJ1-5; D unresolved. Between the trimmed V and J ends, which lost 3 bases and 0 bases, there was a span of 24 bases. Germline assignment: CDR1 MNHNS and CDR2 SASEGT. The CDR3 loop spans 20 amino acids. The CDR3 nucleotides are TGTGCCAGCAGTGAGAACCCACTTGACGGACTTTTTTATAGCAATCAGCCCCAGCATTTT. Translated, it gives CASSENPLDGLFYSNQPQHF.

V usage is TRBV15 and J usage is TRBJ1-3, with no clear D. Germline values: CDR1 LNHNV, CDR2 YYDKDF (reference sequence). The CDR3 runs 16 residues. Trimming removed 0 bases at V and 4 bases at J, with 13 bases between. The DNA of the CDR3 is TGTGCCACCAGCAGAGATCAGGATGTTAGGGGAAACACCATATATTTT. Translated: CATSRDQDVRGNTIYF.

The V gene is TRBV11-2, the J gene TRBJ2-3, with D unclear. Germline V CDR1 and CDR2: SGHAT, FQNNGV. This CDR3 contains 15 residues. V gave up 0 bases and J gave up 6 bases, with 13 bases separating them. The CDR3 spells CASSLEGNPRDTQYF. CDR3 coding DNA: TGTGCCAGCAGCTTAGAGGGCAACCCAAGGGATACGCAGTATTTT.

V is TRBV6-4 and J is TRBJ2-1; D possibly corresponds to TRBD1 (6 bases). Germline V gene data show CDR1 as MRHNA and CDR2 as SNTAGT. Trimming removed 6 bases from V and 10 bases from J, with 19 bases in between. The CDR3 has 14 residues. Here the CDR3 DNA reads TGTGCCAGCAGCACCGGGACAATGTCGGCCGAGCAGTTCTTC. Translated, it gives CASSTGTMSAEQFF.

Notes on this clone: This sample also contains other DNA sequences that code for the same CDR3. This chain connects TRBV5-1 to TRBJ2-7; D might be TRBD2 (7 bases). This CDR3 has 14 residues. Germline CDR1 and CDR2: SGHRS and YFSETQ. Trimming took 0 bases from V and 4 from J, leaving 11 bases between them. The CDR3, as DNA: TGCGCCAGCAGCTTGGCGGGGGGCCTATACGAGCAGTACTTC. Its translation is CASSLAGGLYEQYF. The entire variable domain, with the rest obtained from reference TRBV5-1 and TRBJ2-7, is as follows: KAGVTQTPRYLIKTRGQQVTLSCSPISGHRSVSWYQQTPGQGLQFLFEYFSETQRNKGNFPGRFSGRQFSNSRSEMNVSTLELGDSALYLCASSLAGGLYEQYFGPGTRLTVT.

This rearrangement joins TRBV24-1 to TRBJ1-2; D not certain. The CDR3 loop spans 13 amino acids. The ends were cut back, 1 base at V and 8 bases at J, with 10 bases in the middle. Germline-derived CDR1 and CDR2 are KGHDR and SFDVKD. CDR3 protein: CATSDFLAGGYTF. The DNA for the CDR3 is TGTGCCACCAGTGATTTCTTGGCAGGCGGCTACACCTTC.

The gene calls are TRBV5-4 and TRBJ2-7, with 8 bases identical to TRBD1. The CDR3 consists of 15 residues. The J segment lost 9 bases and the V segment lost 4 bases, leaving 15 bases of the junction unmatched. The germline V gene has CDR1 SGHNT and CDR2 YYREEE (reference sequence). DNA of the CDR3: TGTGCCAGCAGCGCTGAAAGTATCGGACAGGGCGTGCAGTACTTC. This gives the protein CASSAESIGQGVQYF.

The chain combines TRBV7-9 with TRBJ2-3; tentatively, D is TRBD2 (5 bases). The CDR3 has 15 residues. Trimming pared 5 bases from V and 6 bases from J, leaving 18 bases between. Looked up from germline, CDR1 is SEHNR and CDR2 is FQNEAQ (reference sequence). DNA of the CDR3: TGTGCCAGCAGCCGCTTGAGGGCCTATGGGGATACGCAGTATTTT. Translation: CASSRLRAYGDTQYF.

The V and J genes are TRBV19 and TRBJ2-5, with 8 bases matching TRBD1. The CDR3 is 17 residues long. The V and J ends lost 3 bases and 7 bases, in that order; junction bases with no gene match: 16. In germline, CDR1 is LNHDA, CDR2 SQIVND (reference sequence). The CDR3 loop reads CASSISIGTGILGTQYF. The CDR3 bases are TGTGCCAGTAGTATCAGTATTGGGACAGGAATTCTAGGGACCCAGTACTTC.

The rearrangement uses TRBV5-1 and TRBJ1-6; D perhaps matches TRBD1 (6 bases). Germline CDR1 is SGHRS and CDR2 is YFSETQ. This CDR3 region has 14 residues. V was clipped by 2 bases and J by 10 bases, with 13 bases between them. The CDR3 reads CASSLGDTDSPLHF. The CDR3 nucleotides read TGCGCCAGCAGCTTAGGGGACACGGACTCACCCCTCCACTTT. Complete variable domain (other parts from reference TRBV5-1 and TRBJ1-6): KAGVTQTPRYLIKTRGQQVTLSCSPISGHRSVSWYQQTPGQGLQFLFEYFSETQRNKGNFPGRFSGRQFSNSRSEMNVSTLELGDSALYLCASSLGDTDSPLHFGNGTRLTVT.

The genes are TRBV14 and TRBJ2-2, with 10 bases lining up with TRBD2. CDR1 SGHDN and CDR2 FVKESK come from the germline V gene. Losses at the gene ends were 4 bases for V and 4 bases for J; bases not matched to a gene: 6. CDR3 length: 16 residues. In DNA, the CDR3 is TGTGCCAGCAGCCCGACTAGCGGGTATATCACCGGGGAGCTGTTTTTT. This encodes CASSPTSGYITGELFF.

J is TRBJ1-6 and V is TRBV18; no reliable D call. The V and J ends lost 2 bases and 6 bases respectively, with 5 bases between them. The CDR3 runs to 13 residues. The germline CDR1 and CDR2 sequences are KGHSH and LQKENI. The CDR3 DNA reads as TGTGCCAGCTCACCATTTAGTAATTCACCCCTCCACTTT. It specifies CASSPFSNSPLHF.

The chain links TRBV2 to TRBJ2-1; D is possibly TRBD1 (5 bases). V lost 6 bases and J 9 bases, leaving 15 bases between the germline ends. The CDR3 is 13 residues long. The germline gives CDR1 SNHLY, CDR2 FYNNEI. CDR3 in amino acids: CASRPERGGEQFF. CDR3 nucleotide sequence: TGTGCCAGCAGACCAGAAAGGGGCGGTGAGCAGTTCTTC. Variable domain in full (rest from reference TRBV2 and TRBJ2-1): EPEVTQTPSHQVTQMGQEVILRCVPISNHLYFYWYRQILGQKVEFLVSFYNNEISEKSEIFDDQFSVERPDGSNFTLKIRSTKLEDSAMYFCASRPERGGEQFFGPGTRLTVL.

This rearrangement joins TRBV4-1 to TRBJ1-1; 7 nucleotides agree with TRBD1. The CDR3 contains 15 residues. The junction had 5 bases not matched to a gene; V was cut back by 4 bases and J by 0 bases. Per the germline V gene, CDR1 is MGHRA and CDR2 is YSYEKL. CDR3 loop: CASSLRDSMNTEAFF. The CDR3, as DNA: TGCGCCAGCAGCCTGAGGGACAGTATGAACACTGAAGCTTTCTTT.

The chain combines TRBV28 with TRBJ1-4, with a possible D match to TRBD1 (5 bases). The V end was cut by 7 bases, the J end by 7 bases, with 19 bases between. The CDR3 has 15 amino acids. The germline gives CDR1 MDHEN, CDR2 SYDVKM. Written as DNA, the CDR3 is TGTGCCAGCACCCTCCTTCGGGGGTTTAGTGAAAAACTGTTTTTT. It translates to CASTLLRGFSEKLFF.

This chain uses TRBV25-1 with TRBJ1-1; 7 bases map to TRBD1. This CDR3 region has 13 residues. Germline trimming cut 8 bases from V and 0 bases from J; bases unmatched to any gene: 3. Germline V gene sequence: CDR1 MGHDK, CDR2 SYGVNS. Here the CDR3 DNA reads TGTGCCAGCGATAGGGGGCTGAACACTGAAGCTTTCTTT. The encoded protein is CASDRGLNTEAFF.

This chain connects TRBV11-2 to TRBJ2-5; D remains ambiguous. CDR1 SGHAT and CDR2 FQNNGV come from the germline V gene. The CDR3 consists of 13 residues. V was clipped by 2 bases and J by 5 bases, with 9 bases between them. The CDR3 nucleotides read TGTGCCAGCAGCTTACATGCGTTGGAGACCCAGTACTTC. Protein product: CASSLHALETQYF.

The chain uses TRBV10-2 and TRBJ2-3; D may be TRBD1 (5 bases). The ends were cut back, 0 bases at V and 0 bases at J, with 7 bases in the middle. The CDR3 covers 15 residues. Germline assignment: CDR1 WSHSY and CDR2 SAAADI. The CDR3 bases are TGCGCCAGCAGTGAGTCGACAGTTAGCACAGATACGCAGTATTTT. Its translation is CASSESTVSTDTQYF.

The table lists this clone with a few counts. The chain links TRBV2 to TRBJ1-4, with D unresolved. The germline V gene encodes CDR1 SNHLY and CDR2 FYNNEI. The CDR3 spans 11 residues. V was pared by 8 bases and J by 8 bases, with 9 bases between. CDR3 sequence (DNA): TGTGCCAGCTCCACAAGAGAAAAACTGTTTTTT. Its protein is CASSTREKLFF.

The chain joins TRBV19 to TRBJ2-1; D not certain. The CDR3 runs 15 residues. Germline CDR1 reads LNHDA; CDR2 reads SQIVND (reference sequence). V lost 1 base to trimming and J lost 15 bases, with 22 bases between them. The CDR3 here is CASSIATGVAGPGFF. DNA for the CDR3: TGTGCCAGTAGTATAGCAACCGGTGTAGCCGGCCCGGGGTTCTTC.

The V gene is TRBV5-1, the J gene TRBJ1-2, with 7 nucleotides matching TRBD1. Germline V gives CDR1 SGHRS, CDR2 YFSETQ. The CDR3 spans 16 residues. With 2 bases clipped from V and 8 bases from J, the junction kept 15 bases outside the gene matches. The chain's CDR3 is CASSLLTGASPYGYTF. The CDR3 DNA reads TGCGCCAGCAGCTTACTTACAGGGGCCTCCCCCTACGGCTACACCTTC.

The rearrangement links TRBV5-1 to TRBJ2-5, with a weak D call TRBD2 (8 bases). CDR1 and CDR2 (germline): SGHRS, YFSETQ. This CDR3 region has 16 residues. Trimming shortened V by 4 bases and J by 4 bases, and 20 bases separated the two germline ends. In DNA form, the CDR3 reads TGCGCCAGCAGCCAGGGGGATAGCGGGGCACCAGAGACCCAGTACTTC. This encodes CASSQGDSGAPETQYF.

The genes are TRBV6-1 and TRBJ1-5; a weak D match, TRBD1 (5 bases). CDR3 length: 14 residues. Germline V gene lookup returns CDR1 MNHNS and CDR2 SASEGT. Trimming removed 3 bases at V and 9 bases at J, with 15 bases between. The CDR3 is CASSEGLAFRPQHF. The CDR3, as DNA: TGTGCCAGCAGTGAGGGACTCGCATTCCGGCCCCAGCATTTT.

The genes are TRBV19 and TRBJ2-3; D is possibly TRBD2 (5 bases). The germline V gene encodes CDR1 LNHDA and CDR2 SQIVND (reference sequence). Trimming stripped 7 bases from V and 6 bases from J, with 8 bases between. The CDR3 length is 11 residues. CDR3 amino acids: CASTGVDTQYF. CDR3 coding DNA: TGTGCCAGTACCGGGGTTGATACGCAGTATTTT.

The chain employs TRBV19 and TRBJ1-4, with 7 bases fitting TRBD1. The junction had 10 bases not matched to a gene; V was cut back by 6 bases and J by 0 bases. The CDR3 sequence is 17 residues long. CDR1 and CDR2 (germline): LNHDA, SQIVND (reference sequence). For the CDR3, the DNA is TGTGCCAGTAGACCCTCAACAGGGGCTCCAACTAATGAAAAACTGTTTTTT. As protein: CASRPSTGAPTNEKLFF.

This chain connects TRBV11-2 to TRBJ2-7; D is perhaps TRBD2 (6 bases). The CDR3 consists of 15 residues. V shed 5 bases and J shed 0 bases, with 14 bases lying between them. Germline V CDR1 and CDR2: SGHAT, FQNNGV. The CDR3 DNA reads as TGTGCCAGCAGCCCCACGGAGGGGTTCTCCTACGAGCAGTACTTC. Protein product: CASSPTEGFSYEQYF. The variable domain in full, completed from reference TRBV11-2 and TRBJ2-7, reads EAGVAQSPRYKIIEKRQSVAFWCNPISGHATLYWYQQILGQGPKLLIQFQNNGVVDDSQLPKDRFSAERLKGVDSTLKIQPAKLEDSAVYLCASSPTEGFSYEQYFGPGTRLTVT.

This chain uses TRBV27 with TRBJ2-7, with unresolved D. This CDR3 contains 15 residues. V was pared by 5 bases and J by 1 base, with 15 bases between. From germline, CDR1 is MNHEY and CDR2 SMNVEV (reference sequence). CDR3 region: CASSASRTVSYEQYF. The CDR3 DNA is TGTGCCAGCAGTGCGTCTCGCACAGTGTCCTACGAGCAGTACTTC.

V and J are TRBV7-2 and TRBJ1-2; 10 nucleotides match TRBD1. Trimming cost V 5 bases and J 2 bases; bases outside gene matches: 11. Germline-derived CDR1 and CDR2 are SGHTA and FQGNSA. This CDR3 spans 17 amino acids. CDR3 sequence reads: CASSPRGQGRYNYGYTF. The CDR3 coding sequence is TGTGCCAGCAGCCCAAGGGGACAGGGGAGGTACAACTATGGCTACACCTTC.